A selection of T cell receptor beta chains follows, all from one sample in a study of beta chain bispecific antibodies for T cell cancers. A single record per CDR3 protein comes from TCRdb applying MiXCR to the 5' RACE reads. The table includes 20,000 to 25,000 distinct CDR3 sequences, about 2% detected once. Antigens for these TCRs are unknown. Material: healthy donor T cells cultured with leukemia cells, obtained from a culture containing a bispecific antibody targeting TCR Vbeta12. Receptor source: a human donor in good health. Some clones in this sample may be carry-over from other donors' samples. Each CDR3 is given with its conserved first and last residue. Each record gives: D gene, J gene, clone size, V gene, CDR3 DNA, CDR3 protein. D genes are given only for firm matches. Clone size is shown for a subset of rows, as once, few, many or a class of expanded clone.

- | TRBJ1-1 | many | TRBV10-3 | TGTGCCATCAGTGGTATTAGAACCGCTGAAGCTTTCTTT | CAISGIRTAEAFF
- | TRBJ2-1 | many | TRBV12-3/TRBV12-4 | TGTGCCAGCAGTTTGTGGTCTAATGAGCAGTTCTTC | CASSLWSNEQFF
- | TRBJ1-5 | many | TRBV27 | TGTGCCAGCAGTCCTCGGACGGGTAGCAATCAGCCCCAGCATTTT | CASSPRTGSNQPQHF
TRBD1 | TRBJ1-2 | many | TRBV12-3/TRBV12-4 | TGTGCCAGCACCTTGGGGACAGTCTATGGCTACACCTTC | CASTLGTVYGYTF
- | TRBJ1-4 | many | TRBV7-2 | TGTGCCAGCAGCTTAGCGTATGGAGACAGCACAACTAATGAAAAACTGTTTTTT | CASSLAYGDSTTNEKLFF
- | TRBJ1-1 | medium-sized | TRBV12-3/TRBV12-4 | TGTGCCAGCAGTTCGCCGGGACACGGAAACACTGAAGCTTTCTTT | CASSSPGHGNTEAFF
- | TRBJ1-2 | many | TRBV9 | TGTGCCAGCAGCGTAGCTGGGATCTATGGCTACACCTTC | CASSVAGIYGYTF
TRBD1 | TRBJ1-6 | many | TRBV4-2 | TGTGCCAGCAGCCAAGATGAACAGGGGATAGGGAATTCACCCCTCCACTTT | CASSQDEQGIGNSPLHF
- | TRBJ1-1 | many | TRBV6-5 | TGTGCCAGCAGTTACGCCCCATGGGGGCAGTTAAAGACTGAAGCTTTCTTT | CASSYAPWGQLKTEAFF
- | TRBJ1-5 | many | TRBV7-9 | TGTGCCAGCAACTTAGGGGGGAGCAATCAGCCCCAGCATTTT | CASNLGGSNQPQHF
- | TRBJ2-1 | many | TRBV5-1 | TGCGCCAGCATTTCACCGGGAGAAGAGCAGTTCTTC | CASISPGEEQFF
TRBD1 | TRBJ2-7 | many | TRBV12-5 | TGTGCTAGTGGTCTGGGACAGGGAACCTCCTACGAGCAGTACTTC | CASGLGQGTSYEQYF
- | TRBJ2-2 | medium-sized | TRBV7-3 | TGTGCCAGCAGCCGCGCTCAGGGAGACACCGGGGAGCTGTTTTTT | CASSRAQGDTGELFF
TRBD2 | TRBJ2-5 | many | TRBV12-3/TRBV12-4 | TGTGCCAGCAGCTTACCGACTAGCGGGGGACCCGAAGAGACCCAGTACTTC | CASSLPTSGGPEETQYF
TRBD2 | TRBJ2-1 | - | TRBV5-6 | TGTGCCAGCAGCTTTGGTGGACTAGCGTCGAATGAGCAGTTCTTC | CASSFGGLASNEQFF
- | TRBJ2-2 | many | TRBV28 | TGTGCCACCCAGAACACCGGGGAGCTGTTTTTT | CATQNTGELFF
- | TRBJ2-7 | many | TRBV21-1 | TGTGCCAGCACCGCCGGGACAGCTTCCGAGCAGTACTTC | CASTAGTASEQYF
TRBD1 | TRBJ2-5 | many | TRBV5-5 | TGTGCCAGCAGCGACCCGGGACAGGAGTACCAAGAGACCCAGTACTTC | CASSDPGQEYQETQYF
- | TRBJ1-3 | many | TRBV7-8 | TGTGCCAGCAGCTTACTGGAGGCTTGGGACACCATATATTTT | CASSLLEAWDTIYF
TRBD1 | TRBJ2-3 | many | TRBV9 | TGTGCCAGCAGCGCTCAGGGGGCGAGGACAGATACGCAGTATTTT | CASSAQGARTDTQYF
- | TRBJ2-3 | many | TRBV19 | TGTGCCAGTAGTATTGGTCATACGCAGTATTTT | CASSIGHTQYF
- | TRBJ1-1 | many | TRBV19 | TGTGCCAGTAGTATAACGAACACTGAAGCTTTCTTT | CASSITNTEAFF
TRBD1 | TRBJ2-5 | many | TRBV13 | TGTGCCAGCAGCTTCGCACAGGGGGCACAAGAGACCCAGTACTTC | CASSFAQGAQETQYF
- | TRBJ1-1 | - | TRBV7-9 | TGTGCCAGCAGCTTAGCGAATTGGGGGGGGGACACTGAAGCTTTCTTT | CASSLANWGGDTEAFF
TRBD1 | TRBJ1-1 | many | TRBV6-2/TRBV6-3 | TGTGCCAGCAGCACGGGACAGATCCCCGGACCCACTGAAGCTTTCTTT | CASSTGQIPGPTEAFF
- | TRBJ2-2 | many | TRBV30 | TGTGCCTGGAGTCCTTGGGGACATCCTCAAGCGAACACCGGGGAGCTGTTTTTT | CAWSPWGHPQANTGELFF
TRBD2 | TRBJ2-5 | many | TRBV7-9 | TGTGCCGCCCCGGAGGGGACTAGCGGGACGGGGGAGACCCAGTACTTC | CAAPEGTSGTGETQYF
- | TRBJ1-2 | many | TRBV18 | TGTGCCAGCTCACCAATAATGCTCGGGGGTTCTACTAACTATGGCTACACCTTC | CASSPIMLGGSTNYGYTF
- | TRBJ2-7 | many | TRBV4-1 | TGCGCCAGCAGCCTTGGGACACTGAGCTCCTACGAGCAGTACTTC | CASSLGTLSSYEQYF
TRBD1 | TRBJ2-7 | many | TRBV18 | TGTGCCAGCTCACCCTCCGGGACAGGCTTTTACGAGCAGTACTTC | CASSPSGTGFYEQYF
- | TRBJ1-6 | many | TRBV3-1 | TGTGCCAGCAGCCTTCGACAGTGCTCACCCCTCCACTTT | CASSLRQCSPLHF
- | TRBJ2-5 | many | TRBV5-1 | TGCGCCAGCAGCCTAACCGACAGGCAAGAGACCCAGTACTTC | CASSLTDRQETQYF
TRBD1 | TRBJ2-7 | many | TRBV20-1 | TGCAGTGCCAAACAGGGGGCAGGCGAGCAGTACTTC | CSAKQGAGEQYF